This TCR beta chain was observed in a study of blood T cell repertoires in COVID-19. Study at large: Spain, Italy and the United States supplied samples that represented acute and convalescent COVID-19. Sample material is recorded as cDNA or gDNA derived from T cells, B-cell-depleted T cells, or PBMCs.

V shed 0 bases and J shed 2 bases, with 10 bases lying between them. The CDR3 runs 15 residues. CDR1 and CDR2 from the germline V gene are MGHRA and YSYEKL. Per the original data handling: The assay estimated nucleated cells by amplifying reference gene primers. Profiled with immunoSEQ multiplex PCR; TCRdb holds only in-frame clones, not every one. The V and J calls and the clone size are those of that table, but D and trimming were determined from the DNA. The sample shows 45,000 to 65,000 clones, about 83% of them seen only once. This TCR came from a man in his forties with acute or convalescent COVID-19. The chain joins TRBV4-1 to TRBJ1-2, with TRBD1 as a possible D gene (5 bases). Sequencing was performed on peripheral blood. The CDR3 bases are TGCGCCAGCAGCCAAGAGCGGGGGTTCAACTATGGCTACACCTTC. Its translation: CASSQERGFNYGYTF.